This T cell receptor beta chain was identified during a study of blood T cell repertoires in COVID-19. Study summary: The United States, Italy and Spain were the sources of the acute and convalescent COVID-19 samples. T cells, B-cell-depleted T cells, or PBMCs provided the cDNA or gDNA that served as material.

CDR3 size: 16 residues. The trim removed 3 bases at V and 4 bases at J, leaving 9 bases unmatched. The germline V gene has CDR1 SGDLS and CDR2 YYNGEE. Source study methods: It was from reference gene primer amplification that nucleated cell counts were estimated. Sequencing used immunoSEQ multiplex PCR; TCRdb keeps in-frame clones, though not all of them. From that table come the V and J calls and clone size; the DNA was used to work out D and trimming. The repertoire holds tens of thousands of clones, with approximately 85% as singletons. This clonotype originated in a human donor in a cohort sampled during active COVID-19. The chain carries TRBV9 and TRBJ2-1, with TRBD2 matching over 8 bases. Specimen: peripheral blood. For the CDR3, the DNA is TGTGCCAGCAGCGCCCCGGCGGGGGGCCTGTACAATGAGCAGTTCTTC. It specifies CASSAPAGGLYNEQFF.